This TCR beta chain was recorded in a study of cytomegalovirus exposure and HLA in healthy donors. Regarding the study as a whole: Within the data, a cluster of highly shared sequence variants was likely a sequencing artifact. Overall, roughly 150 TCR beta chains were annotated as cytomegalovirus-associated.

Healthy bone marrow donors formed the donor group. PCR was performed using 60 Vbeta and 13 Jbeta primers. TCRdb's table, derived via immunoSEQ multiplex PCR, lists solely in-frame clones and lacks some. The data contain roughly 290,000 clones, roughly 80% of them seen just once; the ten biggest clones take up about 0.28%. On this clone itself: Its antigen is still unknown.

V shed 5 bases, J shed 3 bases, and the junction held 9 bases outside the gene matches. From germline, CDR1 is MDHEN and CDR2 SYDVKM. The CDR3 contains 16 residues. Sequencing used PBMCs. This clonotype was obtained from a girl aged 2-10 years in good health and CMV-seronegative. The chain couples TRBV28 to TRBJ2-4, with 8 bases matching TRBD2. This CDR3 reads CASSASTSAGKNIQYF. For the CDR3, the DNA is TGTGCCAGCAGTGCTTCGACTAGCGCTGGCAAAAACATTCAGTACTTC.